Each of the 22 T cell receptor beta chains below was sequenced from the same sample in a study of shared clonotypes between healthy human individuals. Only CD45RO-negative cells positively selected for CCR7 counted as naive CD8 cells, so terminally differentiated effector memory CD45RA+ cells were excluded. Sequencing used immunoSEQ multiplex PCR; TCRdb keeps in-frame clones, though not all of them. Of around 2,000,000 clones in the sample, more than 85% were seen once. Sample: naive CD8+ T cells from PBMCs. These receptors all stem from a man aged 18 to 29 in good health. Some clones in this sample may be carry-over from other donors' samples.

The chain recombines TRBV10-2 with TRBJ2-7; 7 bases line up with TRBD1. This CDR3 has 14 residues. CDR1 WSHSY and CDR2 SAAADI come from the germline V gene. With 10 bases clipped from V and 5 bases from J, the junction kept 14 bases outside the gene matches. The CDR3, as DNA: TGCGCCACCACTCCCAGGACAGGCTACGACGAGCAGTACTTC. It is translated as CATTPRTGYDEQYF.

Worth noting for this clone: Just one base apart from a much larger clone, this may be a read error. The chain's CDR3 is CASSSSYEQYF. The CDR3 coding sequence is TGTGCCAGCAGTTCCTCGTACGAGCAGTACTTC. The gene calls are TRBV27 and TRBJ2-5; the D is unclear. The J call is uncertain, as TRBJ2-7 better fits the DNA end. Germline lookup yields CDR1 MNHEY and CDR2 SMNVEV (reference sequence). CDR3 length: 11 amino acids.

The rearrangement joins TRBV28 to TRBJ1-1, with D perhaps matching TRBD1 (5 bases). Looked up from germline, CDR1 is MDHEN and CDR2 is SYDVKM. The CDR3 is made up of 16 amino acids. Trimming left V 4 bases short and J 1 base short, with 16 bases between. The CDR3 nucleotides are TGTGCCAGCAGTTGGCTCATCGCGGGGCCGAACACTGAAGCTTTCTTT. Encoded protein: CASSWLIAGPNTEAFF.

The sample holds one count of this clone. One base away lies a much larger clone, so this may be a sequencing read error. The identical CDR3 is also encoded by other nucleotide sequences in the sample. This chain joins TRBV27 and TRBJ2-5; D is unclear. CDR3 length: 11 amino acids. Trimming stripped 5 bases from V and 5 bases from J, with 6 bases between. CDR1 is MNHEY and CDR2 is SMNVEV in the germline V gene (reference sequence). The CDR3 coding sequence is TGTGCCAGCAGTCTAGGGGAGACCCAGTACTTC. This codes for CASSLGETQYF.

This clone showed up just once. This sequence joins TRBV7-2 and TRBJ1-4; TRBD1 aligns across 9 bases. Trimming cost V 1 base and J 11 bases; bases outside gene matches: 11. Germline V CDR1 and CDR2: SGHTA, FQGNSA. The length of the CDR3 is 16 residues. CDR3 sequence: CASSLGHRDRVTKLFF. As DNA, the CDR3 is TGTGCCAGCAGCTTAGGGCATAGGGACAGGGTGACTAAACTGTTTTTT.

V is TRBV2 and J is TRBJ2-5, with 7 bases identical to TRBD1. Germline V lookup: CDR1 SNHLY, CDR2 FYNNEI. V dropped 8 bases and J dropped 0; count of bases not matched to a gene: 3. This CDR3 region has 13 residues. Here the CDR3 DNA reads TGTGCCAGCCCCCAGGGGGACCAAGAGACCCAGTACTTC. Its protein is CASPQGDQETQYF.

V usage is TRBV7-9 and J usage is TRBJ2-3, with 9 bases fitting TRBD2. V lost 5 bases, J lost 1 base, and 10 bases stayed unmatched. CDR3 size: 17 residues. The germline CDR1 and CDR2 sequences are SEHNR and FQNEAQ (reference sequence). The DNA of the CDR3 is TGTGCCAGCAGCGATAGACCTAGCGGGGACCGCACAGATACGCAGTATTTT. This gives the protein CASSDRPSGDRTDTQYF.

The CDR3, as DNA: TGTGCCAGCAGCGTAGCTACCGTTGTACAGGAAGGGAACTATGGCTACACCTTC. Encoded protein: CASSVATVVQEGNYGYTF. The rearrangement joins TRBV9 to TRBJ1-2, with D perhaps TRBD1 (5 bases). V was pared by 0 bases and J by 2 bases, with 20 bases between. Germline CDR1 reads SGDLS; CDR2 reads YYNGEE. CDR3 length: 18 residues.

The chain combines TRBV15 with TRBJ2-7; tentative D call: TRBD2 (6 bases). The germline V and J ends were trimmed by 5 bases and 0 bases, with 11 bases remaining between them. The CDR3 consists of 14 residues. Germline values: CDR1 LNHNV, CDR2 YYDKDF (reference sequence). CDR3 protein: CATSGGGGSYEQYF. Here the CDR3 DNA reads TGTGCCACCAGCGGGGGAGGTGGCTCCTACGAGCAGTACTTC.

This sequence joins TRBV30 and TRBJ2-1; TRBD2 matches at 7 bases. The CDR3 consists of 13 residues. V shed 2 bases and J 10 bases; nucleotides not matched to a gene: 8. CDR1 GTSNPN and CDR2 SVGIG come from the germline V gene (reference sequence). This chain's CDR3 is CAWSPRPGLEQFF. CDR3 sequence (DNA): TGTGCCTGGAGTCCTCGACCGGGACTAGAGCAGTTCTTC.

The chain carries TRBV5-6 and TRBJ2-4, with D maybe TRBD1 (5 bases). V was clipped by 1 base and J by 1 base, with 12 bases between them. The CDR3 has 16 amino acids. Germline loops: CDR1 SGHDT, CDR2 YYEEEE. The CDR3, as DNA: TGTGCCAGCAGCTTGATTGGGGCTCGGGCCAAAAACATTCAGTACTTC. Translating gives CASSLIGARAKNIQYF.

On this clone itself: Other nucleotide sequences from this sample produce the same CDR3. The chain joins TRBV10-1 to TRBJ2-5; the D is unclear. Per germline, CDR1 WNHNN and CDR2 SYGVQD (reference sequence). V shed 0 bases and J shed 1 base, with 3 bases lying between them. The CDR3 totals 13 residues. CDR3 loop: CASSESGQETQYF. The DNA of the CDR3 is TGCGCCAGCAGTGAGTCGGGCCAAGAGACCCAGTACTTC.

On this clone: At the DNA level, this CDR3 is encoded by other sequences in the same sample as well. This sequence joins TRBV27 and TRBJ2-7; TRBD1 matches 9 bases. V gave up 2 bases and J gave up 6 bases; unmatched junction bases: 11. This CDR3 is 16 amino acids long. Germline V CDR1 and CDR2: MNHEY, SMNVEV (reference sequence). As DNA, the CDR3 is TGTGCCAGCAGTTTAGGTCCGGGACAGGGCTTGCTCGAGCAGTACTTC. It encodes CASSLGPGQGLLEQYF.

The CDR3 sequence: CASKTGQAEAFF. For the CDR3, the DNA is TGTGCCAGCAAGACGGGTCAGGCTGAAGCTTTCTTT. The V gene is TRBV28, the J gene TRBJ1-1; D unresolved. The germline V gene encodes CDR1 MDHEN and CDR2 SYDVKM. This CDR3 comprises 12 residues. Trimming took 7 bases from V and 6 from J, leaving 12 bases between them.

Points on this clone: Other DNA sequences of this sample code for an identical CDR3. This chain links TRBV28 with TRBJ2-3; perhaps TRBD2 as D (5 bases). The V gene's germline CDR1 is MDHEN and CDR2 SYDVKM. The CDR3 totals 15 residues. V shed 2 bases and J shed 0 bases, with 9 bases lying between them. Written as DNA, the CDR3 is TGTGCCAGCAGTTTAAGCGGCAGGAGCACAGATACGCAGTATTTT. It translates to CASSLSGRSTDTQYF.

The chain is built from TRBV29-1 and TRBJ2-3; possibly TRBD1 or TRBD2 for D (5 bases each). The CDR3 totals 16 residues. The ends were cut back, 7 bases at V and 0 bases at J, with 20 bases in the middle. Germline lookup yields CDR1 SQVTM and CDR2 ANQGSEA. Written as DNA, the CDR3 is TGCAGCGGCATGCCTGCCCGGGACGACAGCACAGATACGCAGTATTTT. Amino acid sequence: CSGMPARDDSTDTQYF.

This rearrangement joins TRBV28 to TRBJ2-7, with D tentatively TRBD1 (6 bases). This CDR3 is 16 amino acids long. Germline CDR1 MDHEN, CDR2 SYDVKM. Between the trimmed V and J ends, which lost 5 bases and 4 bases, there was a span of 21 bases. The CDR3 loop reads CASSLEQGTISYEQYF. As DNA, the CDR3 is TGTGCCAGCAGTCTAGAACAGGGCACTATCTCTTACGAGCAGTACTTC.

DNA of the CDR3: TGTGCCAGCAGCCCACGCGTTGGGGGGGACCAGCCCCAGCATTTT. Encoded protein: CASSPRVGGDQPQHF. The rearrangement uses TRBV27 and TRBJ1-5, with D possibly being TRBD1 (5 bases). Germline values: CDR1 MNHEY, CDR2 SMNVEV (reference sequence). V shed 6 bases and J shed 7 bases, with 19 bases lying between them. The CDR3 consists of 15 residues.

The chain combines TRBV28 with TRBJ1-1; the D gene is possibly TRBD1 (6 bases). CDR1 and CDR2 (germline): MDHEN, SYDVKM. V dropped 6 bases and J dropped 10 bases, with 15 bases sitting between them. The length of the CDR3 is 12 residues. CDR3 protein: CASSPGEGRAFF. The CDR3 nucleotides are TGTGCCAGCAGCCCAGGGGAGGGGCGAGCTTTCTTT.

J is TRBJ2-1 and V is TRBV4-2, with 7 positions matching TRBD2. Germline values: CDR1 LGHNA, CDR2 YNFKEQ. CDR3 length: 16 residues. The V and J ends lost 0 bases and 5 bases, in that order; junction bases with no gene match: 7. The CDR3 sequence: CASSQDPTGGDNEQFF. CDR3 bases: TGTGCCAGCAGCCAAGACCCCACGGGGGGAGACAATGAGCAGTTCTTC.

The CDR3 here is CASSPYAGTEAFF. CDR3 bases: TGTGCCAGCAGCCCGTATGCCGGCACTGAAGCTTTCTTT. The chain couples TRBV7-9 to TRBJ1-1; D ambiguous. CDR1 SEHNR and CDR2 FQNEAQ come from the germline V gene (reference sequence). The CDR3 runs to 13 residues. With 5 bases removed from V and 4 bases from J, the gap between germline ends came to 11 bases.

The chain combines TRBV9 with TRBJ2-5, with TRBD1 matching over 7 bases. The V gene's germline CDR1 is SGDLS and CDR2 YYNGEE. There are 18 residues in the CDR3. The J segment lost 2 bases and the V segment lost 1 base, leaving 14 bases of the junction unmatched. This CDR3 reads CASSVTISRTGQQETQYF. For the CDR3, the DNA is TGTGCCAGCAGCGTAACTATTTCACGAACGGGACAGCAAGAGACCCAGTACTTC.